The source of this TCR beta chain is a study of T-cell reconstitution after alpha-beta-depleted transplantation in children. The V end was cut by 8 bases, the J end by 7 bases, with 12 bases between. Per the germline V gene, CDR1 is MNHEY and CDR2 is SMNVEV (reference sequence). This CDR3 contains 11 residues. The authors prepared the TCRbeta library with unique molecular identifiers. TCRdb reprocessed the PCR reads with MiXCR, giving one entry per CDR3 protein. Seen here are 83,000 or so distinct CDR3 sequences, 7% to 9% observed once, and the top ten hold approximately 7.2%. This clonotype was recorded many times.

The V call is TRBV27, the J call TRBJ2-7, with D possibly matching TRBD2 (5 bases). The receptor comes from a human donor who donated a stem cell graft to a child with congenital amegakaryocytic thrombocytopenia. The sample consisted of PBMCs from the stem cell graft donor, taken from the stem cell graft. The CDR3 sequence is CASWTAGEQYF. For the CDR3, the DNA is TGTGCCAGCTGGACTGCGGGTGAGCAGTACTTC.